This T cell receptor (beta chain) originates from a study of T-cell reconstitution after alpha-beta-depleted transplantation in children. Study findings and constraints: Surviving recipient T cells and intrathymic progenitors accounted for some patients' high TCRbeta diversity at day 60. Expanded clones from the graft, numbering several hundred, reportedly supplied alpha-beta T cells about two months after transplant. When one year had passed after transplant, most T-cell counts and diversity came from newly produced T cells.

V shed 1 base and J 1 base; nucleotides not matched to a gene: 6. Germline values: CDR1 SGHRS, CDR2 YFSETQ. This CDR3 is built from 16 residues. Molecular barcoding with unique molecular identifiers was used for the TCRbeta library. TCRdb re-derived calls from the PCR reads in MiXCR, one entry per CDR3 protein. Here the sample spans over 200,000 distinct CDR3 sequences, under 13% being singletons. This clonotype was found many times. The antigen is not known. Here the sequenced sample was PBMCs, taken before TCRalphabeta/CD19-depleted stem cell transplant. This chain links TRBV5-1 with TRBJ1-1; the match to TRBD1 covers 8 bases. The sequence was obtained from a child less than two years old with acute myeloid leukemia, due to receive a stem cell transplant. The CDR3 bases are TGCGCCAGCAGCTTGATAACCGGACAGGGGAACACTGAAGCTTTCTTT. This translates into CASSLITGQGNTEAFF.